The next 24 T cell receptor beta chains were all read from a single sample in a study of early T cells in non-severe SARS-CoV-2 infection. One entry per CDR3 protein, called by TCRdb with MiXCR from the 5' RACE reads. Of some 82,000 distinct CDR3 sequences listed, more than 5% are singletons. Sequencing was done on a sample of whole blood. The receptors here all came from an adult who was a healthcare worker with PCR-confirmed SARS-CoV-2 infection or an uninfected control (not recorded which).

There are many counts of this clonotype. The chain joins TRBV20-1 to TRBJ2-3; perhaps TRBD1 as D (6 bases). There are 15 residues in the CDR3. V lost 4 bases and J lost 2, with 16 bases in between. Germline loops: CDR1 DFQATT, CDR2 SNEGSKA (reference sequence). DNA of the CDR3: TGCAGTGCTATTACACAGGGCATCTTCACAGATACGCAGTATTTT. This encodes CSAITQGIFTDTQYF.

The rearrangement joins TRBV6-5 to TRBJ1-2; 9 positions match TRBD1. The CDR3 is 15 residues long. In germline, CDR1 is MNHEY, CDR2 SVGAGI. V lost 6 bases, J lost 2 bases, and 7 bases stayed unmatched. CDR3 loop: CASSPGQGTNYGYTF. DNA of the CDR3: TGTGCCAGCAGCCCTGGACAGGGGACAAACTATGGCTACACCTTC.

This clonotype was recorded many times. This sequence joins TRBV13 and TRBJ2-1; TRBD2 agrees at 11 bases. V dropped 5 bases and J dropped 8; count of bases not matched to a gene: 8. This CDR3 has 15 residues. Germline CDR1 is PRHDT and CDR2 is FYEKMQ (reference sequence). Written as DNA, the CDR3 is TGTGCCAGCAGCGCACTAGCGGGAGTTGTCGATGAGCAGTTCTTC. Its protein product is CASSALAGVVDEQFF. The whole variable domain, remainder taken from reference TRBV13 and TRBJ2-1, is AAGVIQSPRHLIKEKRETATLKCYPIPRHDTVYWYQQGPGQDPQFLISFYEKMQSDKGSIPDRFSAQQFSDYHSELNMSSLELGDSALYFCASSALAGVVDEQFFGPGTRLTVL.

This clonotype was picked up many times. This chain uses TRBV6-6 with TRBJ2-3; D unresolved. Germline CDR1 and CDR2: MNHNY and SVGAGI (reference sequence). The germline V and J ends were trimmed by 6 bases and 1 base, with 8 bases remaining between them. This CDR3 has 13 residues. CDR3 in amino acids: CASRADGTDTQYF. The CDR3, as DNA: TGTGCCAGCAGGGCGGACGGCACAGATACGCAGTATTTT.

V and J are TRBV7-2 and TRBJ2-7; D is uncertain. Germline V lookup: CDR1 SGHTA, CDR2 FQGNSA. Deletions cut 5 bases from V and 3 bases from J, with 11 bases between. The CDR3 spans 13 residues. For the CDR3, the DNA is TGTGCCAGCAGCCTTACGTGGGGCTACGAGCAGTACTTC. Protein: CASSLTWGYEQYF.

In this sample, this clonotype turned up a few times. The chain couples TRBV6-1 to TRBJ2-5, with 12 nucleotides matching TRBD1. Germline loops: CDR1 MNHNS, CDR2 SASEGT. V was pared by 7 bases and J by 5 bases, with 8 bases of the junction left unmatched. The length of the CDR3 is 15 residues. This chain's CDR3 is CASMEGTGGRETQYF. CDR3 sequence (DNA): TGTGCCAGCATGGAAGGGACAGGGGGCAGGGAGACCCAGTACTTC.

This clonotype was observed a handful of times. The chain uses TRBV18 and TRBJ2-1; D call uncertain. Trimming took 0 bases from V and 7 from J, leaving 13 bases between them. The V gene's germline CDR1 is KGHSH and CDR2 LQKENI. The CDR3 is made up of 15 amino acids. The CDR3: CASSPPSGYWNEQFF. The CDR3 DNA reads as TGTGCCAGCTCACCACCGTCGGGCTACTGGAATGAGCAGTTCTTC.

This clonotype turned up a few times. V usage is TRBV5-6 and J usage is TRBJ1-2; D gene ambiguous. Germline assignment: CDR1 SGHDT and CDR2 YYEEEE. This CDR3 comprises 13 residues. The V and J ends lost 0 bases and 4 bases respectively, with 7 bases between them. For the CDR3, the DNA is TGTGCCAGCAGCTTGGTCAGAGGCTATGGCTACACCTTC. Protein product: CASSLVRGYGYTF.

In its sample, this clonotype was seen many times. This chain links TRBV20-1 with TRBJ2-1, with 8 positions matching TRBD2. This CDR3 region has 15 residues. Germline V CDR1 and CDR2: DFQATT, SNEGSKA (reference sequence). V was clipped by 3 bases and J by 7 bases; unmatched bases: 11. CDR3 DNA: TGCAGTGCTAGGGACCGGGAGGGCCTACTGAATGAGCAGTTCTTC. Protein product: CSARDREGLLNEQFF.

This clonotype was detected only a few times. The chain employs TRBV12-3 or TRBV12-4 and TRBJ1-1, with no clear D. The CDR3 is 13 amino acids. Trimming removed 6 bases from V and 0 bases from J, with 8 bases in between. Here the CDR3 DNA reads TGTGCCAGCAGCCCTAGACTGAACACTGAAGCTTTCTTT. Protein: CASSPRLNTEAFF.

This clonotype was picked up many times. The rearrangement links TRBV5-4 to TRBJ2-5; possible D gene TRBD2, 6 bases. The V and J ends lost 0 bases and 1 base respectively, with 16 bases between them. Germline loops: CDR1 SGHNT, CDR2 YYREEE (reference sequence). CDR3 length equals 17 residues. DNA for the CDR3: TGTGCCAGCAGCTTGGCCAGCGGGCCCCCCGCCCAAGAGACCCAGTACTTC. It is translated as CASSLASGPPAQETQYF.

The chain has TRBV11-2 and TRBJ2-7; 9 nucleotides align to TRBD2. The CDR3 contains 14 residues. Germline CDR1 reads SGHAT; CDR2 reads FQNNGV. Germline trimming cut 5 bases from V and 5 bases from J; bases unmatched to any gene: 7. Here the CDR3 DNA reads TGTGCCAGCAGCACGCCGGGACTAGCCCACGAGCAGTACTTC. Amino acid sequence: CASSTPGLAHEQYF.

This clonotype was observed a few times. The rearrangement joins TRBV11-2 to TRBJ2-1; 14 nucleotides agree with TRBD2. The V gene's germline CDR1 is SGHAT and CDR2 FQNNGV. This CDR3 is built from 16 residues. With V trimmed by 5 bases and J by 8 bases, 8 bases remained unmatched. CDR3 residues: CASSLGTSGSTDEQFF. In DNA form, the CDR3 reads TGTGCCAGCAGCCTTGGGACTAGCGGGAGTACGGATGAGCAGTTCTTC. The whole variable domain, remainder taken from reference TRBV11-2 and TRBJ2-1, is EAGVAQSPRYKIIEKRQSVAFWCNPISGHATLYWYQQILGQGPKLLIQFQNNGVVDDSQLPKDRFSAERLKGVDSTLKIQPAKLEDSAVYLCASSLGTSGSTDEQFFGPGTRLTVL.

This clonotype occurred many times. The J gene is TRBJ2-2, the V gene TRBV20-1; D possibly matches TRBD1 or TRBD2 (5 bases each). This CDR3 has 12 amino acids. V shed 1 base and J shed 7 bases, with 7 bases lying between them. Germline V lookup: CDR1 DFQATT, CDR2 SNEGSKA (reference sequence). The CDR3 sequence is CSARVGDGELFF. CDR3 nucleotide sequence: TGCAGTGCTAGAGTGGGGGACGGGGAGCTGTTTTTT.

The chain uses TRBV7-9 and TRBJ2-7, with D perhaps matching TRBD1 or TRBD2 (5 bases each). Between the trimmed V and J ends, which lost 0 bases and 6 bases, there was a span of 9 bases. The germline gives CDR1 SEHNR, CDR2 FQNEAQ (reference sequence). This CDR3 is built from 13 residues. This chain's CDR3 is CASSLAGDPEQYF. For the CDR3, the DNA is TGTGCCAGCAGCTTAGCGGGGGACCCCGAGCAGTACTTC.

This clonotype appeared many times. This chain links TRBV7-9 with TRBJ1-3; D is undetermined. In germline, CDR1 is SEHNR, CDR2 FQNEAQ (reference sequence). The CDR3 runs 14 residues. V dropped 2 bases and J dropped 0 bases, with 5 bases sitting between them. The CDR3 nucleotides read TGTGCCAGCAGCTTATCCTCCTCTGGAAACACCATATATTTT. It codes for CASSLSSSGNTIYF.

This clonotype was seen repeatedly, ten times or more. The chain recombines TRBV20-1 with TRBJ2-1; 11 bases fit TRBD2. The germline V gene encodes CDR1 DFQATT and CDR2 SNEGSKA (reference sequence). V gave up 5 bases and J gave up 5 bases; unmatched junction bases: 8. This CDR3 has 15 residues. The CDR3 sequence: CSAQPVTSGNNEQFF. The CDR3 DNA sequence: TGCAGTGCTCAACCTGTGACTAGCGGGAACAATGAGCAGTTCTTC.

The chain links TRBV7-9 to TRBJ2-1, with D perhaps matching TRBD1 (6 bases). V was clipped by 4 bases and J by 6 bases, with 13 bases between them. CDR1 is SEHNR and CDR2 is FQNEAQ in the germline V gene (reference sequence). The CDR3 spans 14 residues. For the CDR3, the DNA is TGTGCCAGCAGCTCGGCGACAGGCGGCAATGAGCAGTTCTTC. Amino acid sequence: CASSSATGGNEQFF.

There are a few counts of this clonotype. The CDR3: CASSEKQYGYTF. CDR3 sequence (DNA): TGTGCCAGCAGTGAAAAACAGTATGGCTACACCTTC. The rearrangement joins TRBV6-1 to TRBJ1-2; no reliable D call. V dropped 2 bases and J dropped 5 bases, with 6 bases sitting between them. The CDR3 totals 12 residues. Germline V gives CDR1 MNHNS, CDR2 SASEGT.

In its sample, this clonotype was seen many times. The chain is built from TRBV7-8 and TRBJ2-3, with 11 positions matching TRBD2. After removal of 6 bases from V and 10 bases from J, the junction contained 15 bases not matched to a gene. Germline values: CDR1 SGHVS, CDR2 FQNEAQ. There are 16 residues in the CDR3. The CDR3 here is CASSPTNSGRALAQYF. CDR3 bases: TGTGCCAGCAGTCCCACGAATAGCGGGAGGGCCCTCGCGCAGTATTTT.

This clonotype was picked up many times. This chain connects TRBV7-2 to TRBJ1-1; D perhaps matches TRBD1 (5 bases). Germline-derived CDR1 and CDR2 are SGHTA and FQGNSA. The ends were cut back, 1 base at V and 8 bases at J, with 11 bases in the middle. This CDR3 comprises 13 residues. The CDR3 nucleotides are TGTGCCAGCAGCTTAGGGGGCGCCCCCGAAGCTTTCTTT. Translation gives CASSLGGAPEAFF.

This rearrangement joins TRBV6-1 to TRBJ1-5; D is perhaps TRBD1 (5 bases). V lost 6 bases to trimming and J lost 1 base, with 7 bases between them. Germline loops: CDR1 MNHNS, CDR2 SASEGT. The CDR3 is 13 residues long. The CDR3: CASRDTSNQPQHF. DNA for the CDR3: TGTGCCAGCAGGGACACGAGCAATCAGCCCCAGCATTTT.

In this sample, this clonotype turned up many times. The chain uses TRBV5-1 and TRBJ2-7; TRBD2 aligns across 11 bases. The CDR3 totals 15 residues. The germline CDR1 and CDR2 sequences are SGHRS and YFSETQ. After removal of 1 base from V and 6 bases from J, the junction contained 6 bases not matched to a gene. CDR3 bases: TGCGCCAGCAGCTTGCGACTAGCGGGGCCCTCCGAGCAGTACTTC. It codes for CASSLRLAGPSEQYF. Full variable domain (outside the CDR3, taken from reference TRBV5-1 and TRBJ2-7): KAGVTQTPRYLIKTRGQQVTLSCSPISGHRSVSWYQQTPGQGLQFLFEYFSETQRNKGNFPGRFSGRQFSNSRSEMNVSTLELGDSALYLCASSLRLAGPSEQYFGPGTRLTVT.

The chain links TRBV20-1 to TRBJ2-7, with D uncertain. The V gene lost 1 base and the J gene lost 4 bases, with 11 bases spanning the gap. The V gene's germline CDR1 is DFQATT and CDR2 SNEGSKA (reference sequence). The length of the CDR3 is 13 residues. The CDR3 sequence: CSARGRTKYEQYF. As DNA, the CDR3 is TGCAGTGCTAGAGGACGGACGAAATACGAGCAGTACTTC.